Listed below are T cell receptor beta chains from one sample, sequenced in a study of shared clonotypes between healthy human individuals. TCRdb keeps only in-frame clones here, not all; method: immunoSEQ multiplex PCR. This table holds 2 million to 2.5 million clones, approximately 96% found once. The source material was naive CD4+ T cells sorted from blood. The source of these receptors is a man younger than 35 in good health. Both conserved end residues are part of each CDR3. The D gene is left open where the match is weak. Size tells how often a clone was seen (once, few, many) or the class of an expanded clone, and some rows leave it out.

TRBD1,once,TRBJ2-7,TRBV30,CAWRIQGGNDEQYF,TGTGCCTGGAGAATACAGGGGGGCAATGACGAGCAGTACTTC
TRBD2,-,TRBJ2-7,TRBV5-6,CASSPGGLTYEQYF,TGTGCCAGCAGCCCGGGGGGGTTGACCTACGAGCAGTACTTC
TRBD1,-,TRBJ1-1,TRBV10-3,CAISEGQGATEAFF,TGTGCCATCAGTGAGGGGCAGGGGGCCACTGAAGCTTTCTTT
TRBD1,once,TRBJ1-1,TRBV7-3,CASSLTDRAEAFF,TGTGCCAGCAGCTTAACGGACAGGGCTGAAGCTTTCTTT
-,-,TRBJ1-5,TRBV29-1,CSVGAANQPQHF,TGCAGCGTCGGGGCAGCTAATCAGCCCCAGCATTTT
TRBD1,-,TRBJ1-4,TRBV5-4,CASSPSGTVNEKLFF,TGTGCCAGCAGCCCCTCCGGGACAGTTAATGAAAAACTGTTTTTT
TRBD1,-,TRBJ1-6,TRBV18,CASSLDRDYNSPLHF,TGTGCCAGCTCACTGGACAGGGACTATAATTCACCCCTCCACTTT
TRBD2,-,TRBJ2-1,TRBV25-1,CASSEYSSSGRGEQFF,TGTGCCAGCAGTGAATATTCTTCTAGCGGGAGGGGTGAGCAGTTCTTC
-,-,TRBJ1-1,TRBV7-2,CASSSPGEPTEAFF,TGTGCCAGCAGCTCCCCAGGGGAGCCCACTGAAGCTTTCTTT
TRBD2,once,TRBJ2-7,TRBV7-9,CASSLATIGLAGTQQYF,TGTGCCAGCAGCTTAGCAACAATCGGACTAGCGGGGACCCAGCAGTACTTC
-,-,TRBJ2-3,TRBV4-1,CASSLFADTQYF,TGCGCCAGCAGCCTGTTCGCAGATACGCAGTATTTT